This is a list of T cell receptor beta chains from one sample in a study of cytotoxic CD8 clonotypes in ibrutinib-treated CLL. The repertoire was sequenced with immunoSEQ multiplex PCR; TCRdb's copy has only in-frame clones and lacks some. Among 300,000 to 350,000 clones, almost 80% were seen once, and the ten largest hold roughly 7%. The sample here was PBMCs, taken before ibrutinib treatment. Receptor source: a human donor with chronic lymphocytic leukemia. Each CDR3 is given with its conserved first and last residue.

CDR3 protein: CASSSGDDQPQHF; J gene: TRBJ1-5; CDR3 length: 13; V gene: TRBV9
CDR3 protein: CAISFQVDTEAFF; J gene: TRBJ1-1; CDR3 length: 13; V gene: TRBV10-3
CDR3 protein: CASSLGVYPTNTGELFF; J gene: TRBJ2-2; CDR3 length: 17; V gene: TRBV5-8
CDR3 protein: CATTKNTGTGFEQYF; J gene: TRBJ2-7; CDR3 length: 15; V gene: TRBV10-3
CDR3 protein: CASSLVGVGYTF; J gene: TRBJ1-2; CDR3 length: 12; V gene: TRBV28
CDR3 protein: CASRDTSYEQYF; J gene: TRBJ2-7; CDR3 length: 12; V gene: TRBV27
CDR3 protein: CASSLGRGSYNEQFF; J gene: TRBJ2-1; CDR3 length: 15; V gene: TRBV11-3
CDR3 protein: CASSFPRQGALAKNIQYF; J gene: TRBJ2-4; CDR3 length: 18; V gene: TRBV7-9
CDR3 protein: CASSLPKSDEQYF; J gene: TRBJ2-7; CDR3 length: 13; V gene: TRBV28
CDR3 protein: CASSLGGQGSYEQYF; J gene: TRBJ2-7; CDR3 length: 15; V gene: TRBV5-1
CDR3 protein: CASSPGTSREQYF; J gene: TRBJ2-7; CDR3 length: 13; V gene: TRBV4-1
CDR3 protein: CATRDSTDTQYF; J gene: TRBJ2-3; CDR3 length: 12; V gene: TRBV5-1
CDR3 protein: CASSLGWAVDEQYF; J gene: TRBJ2-7; CDR3 length: 14; V gene: TRBV5-6
CDR3 protein: CASSQVGAGEGTDTQYF; J gene: TRBJ2-3; CDR3 length: 17; V gene: TRBV4-2
CDR3 protein: CASRENRGRSGELFF; J gene: TRBJ2-2; CDR3 length: 15; V gene: TRBV6-4
CDR3 protein: CASSTSGRGDTQYF; J gene: TRBJ2-3; CDR3 length: 14; V gene: TRBV28
CDR3 protein: CATRDRGIGETQYF; J gene: TRBJ2-5; CDR3 length: 14; V gene: TRBV19
CDR3 protein: CASSFGQDSSYEQYF; J gene: TRBJ2-7; CDR3 length: 15; V gene: TRBV5-5
CDR3 protein: CASSNRVDSNQPQHF; J gene: TRBJ1-5; CDR3 length: 15; V gene: TRBV6-5
CDR3 protein: CASSFAGGPVEQYF; J gene: TRBJ2-7; CDR3 length: 14; V gene: TRBV6-6
CDR3 protein: CATKSGSYNEQFF; J gene: TRBJ2-1; CDR3 length: 13; V gene: TRBV15
CDR3 protein: CASSYRLDQPQHF; J gene: TRBJ1-5; CDR3 length: 13; V gene: TRBV6-5
CDR3 protein: CASSISTEAFF; J gene: TRBJ1-1; CDR3 length: 11; V gene: TRBV7-9
CDR3 protein: CASSRFSYEQYF; J gene: TRBJ2-7; CDR3 length: 12; V gene: TRBV19
CDR3 protein: CAWSAQTPGRRSYNEQFF; J gene: TRBJ2-1; CDR3 length: 18; V gene: TRBV30
CDR3 protein: CATSRRDRGIDEQYF; J gene: TRBJ2-7; CDR3 length: 15; V gene: TRBV15
CDR3 protein: CASSLGTASYEQYF; J gene: TRBJ2-7; CDR3 length: 14; V gene: TRBV27
CDR3 protein: CASQAPGHSEQFF; J gene: TRBJ2-1; CDR3 length: 13; V gene: TRBV5-1
CDR3 protein: CASTYRLGVVAFF; J gene: TRBJ1-1; CDR3 length: 13; V gene: TRBV6-5
CDR3 protein: CASKTKGLGVLASTDTQYF; J gene: TRBJ2-3; CDR3 length: 19; V gene: TRBV27
CDR3 protein: CASSPRTVSNQPQHF; J gene: TRBJ1-5; CDR3 length: 15; V gene: TRBV5-8
CDR3 protein: CSVRTGDTEAFF; J gene: TRBJ1-1; CDR3 length: 12; V gene: TRBV29-1
CDR3 protein: CASSLDRGREGYGYTF; J gene: TRBJ1-2; CDR3 length: 16; V gene: TRBV6-6
CDR3 protein: CASSTSGSTEQFF; J gene: TRBJ2-1; CDR3 length: 13; V gene: TRBV2
CDR3 protein: CASSEMGRAGNTIYF; J gene: TRBJ1-3; CDR3 length: 15; V gene: TRBV25-1
CDR3 protein: CASSSPVSGLYEQYF; J gene: TRBJ2-7; CDR3 length: 15; V gene: TRBV7-9
CDR3 protein: CASSDTTGRYTF; J gene: TRBJ1-2; CDR3 length: 12; V gene: TRBV25-1